In its sample, the clone carrying this T cell receptor beta chain was seen a few times. This sample was included in a study of blood T cell repertoires in COVID-19. Whole-study context: COVID-19 samples collected from the United States, Italy and Spain covered acute and convalescent phases. Sources were T cells, B-cell-depleted T cells, or PBMCs; the material itself was cDNA or gDNA.

Authors' data handling: Nucleated cell number was recorded as an estimate derived from reference gene primer amplification. Produced via immunoSEQ multiplex PCR; TCRdb's table is partial and in-frame only. Clone size and V and J calls were adopted from that table, with D and trimming inferred from the DNA. The sample consists of approximately 100,000 clones, 80% to 90% of them appearing once. V gave up 4 bases and J gave up 6 bases; unmatched junction bases: 13. The CDR3 contains 17 residues. Germline V CDR1 and CDR2: LNHDA, SQIVND (reference sequence). The chain is built from TRBV19 and TRBJ1-5, with TRBD1 matching over 9 bases. Material for sequencing was peripheral blood. The TCR sequence derives from a woman aged 30 to 39 with acute or convalescent COVID-19. The CDR3 coding sequence is TGTGCCAGTAGTAGGATTCCGGGACAGGGAATGGGTCAGCCCCAGCATTTT. This sequence encodes CASSRIPGQGMGQPQHF.